This T cell receptor beta chain was captured by sequencing in a study of OX40 agonist ivuxolimab in advanced cancers. Whole-study context: Ivuxolimab, an antibody that agonizes OX40 (CD134), was administered to the patients. Study-wide points: By week 6 at 0.1 to 3.0 mg/kg, blood CD4+ and CD8+ T cells had expanded clonally. Relative to CD4+ cells, CD8+ T cells on average had more expanded clones.

Worth noting for this clone: The antigen is unknown.

The CDR3 is 15 residues long. Germline lookup yields CDR1 SGHTA and CDR2 FQGNSA. Trimming took off 2 bases at V and 4 bases at J, with 11 bases between the two ends. Only in-frame clones appear in the TCRdb table, and some are missing; sequencing was by immunoSEQ multiplex PCR. The table lists approximately 29,000 clones, about 80% of them singletons. The chain recombines TRBV7-2 with TRBJ2-2, with a possible D match to TRBD1 (5 bases). The sample was CD4+ or CD8+ T cells sorted from blood, taken in a trial of the OX40 agonist ivuxolimab. The sequence came from an adult with an advanced solid tumor such as melanoma, head and neck, liver or kidney cancer. CDR3 nucleotide sequence: TGTGCCAGCAGCTTACCAGGGCCGAGCACCGGGGAGCTGTTTTTT. It specifies CASSLPGPSTGELFF.